This T cell receptor (beta chain) stems from a study of blood T cells in healthy people across ages. Together with a sample-barcoded 5' primer, a J-beta primer mix was included in a second PCR lasting about 7 to 11 cycles. TCRdb re-called the 5' RACE reads with MiXCR, one entry per CDR3 protein. The table shows 1.5 million to 2 million distinct CDR3 sequences, with around 40% occurring only once. Germline values: CDR1 SNHLY, CDR2 FYNNEI. The junction had 16 bases not matched to a gene; V was cut back by 9 bases and J by 12 bases. This CDR3 has 14 amino acids. The receptor comes from a human donor in good health. Sequenced sample: blood. V and J are TRBV2 and TRBJ2-1; 8 bases map to TRBD2. This CDR3 is CASAPGGRSDGQFF. CDR3 nucleotide sequence: TGTGCCAGTGCCCCGGGGGGGCGCTCGGATGGGCAGTTCTTC.